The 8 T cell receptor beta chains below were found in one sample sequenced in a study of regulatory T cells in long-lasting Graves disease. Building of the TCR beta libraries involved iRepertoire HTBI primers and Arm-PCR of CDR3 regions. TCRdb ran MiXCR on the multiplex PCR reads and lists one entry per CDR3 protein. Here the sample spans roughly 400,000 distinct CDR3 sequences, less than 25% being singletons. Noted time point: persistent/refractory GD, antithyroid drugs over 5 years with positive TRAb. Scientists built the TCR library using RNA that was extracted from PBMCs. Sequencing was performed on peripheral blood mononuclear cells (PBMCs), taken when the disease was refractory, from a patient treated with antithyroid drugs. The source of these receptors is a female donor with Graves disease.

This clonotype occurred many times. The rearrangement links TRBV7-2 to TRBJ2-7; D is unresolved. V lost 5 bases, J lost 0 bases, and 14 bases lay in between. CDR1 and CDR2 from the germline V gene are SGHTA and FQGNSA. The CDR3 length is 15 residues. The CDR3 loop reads CASSPSWVSSYEQYF. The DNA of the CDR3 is TGTGCCAGCAGCCCCTCTTGGGTATCCTCCTACGAGCAGTACTTC.

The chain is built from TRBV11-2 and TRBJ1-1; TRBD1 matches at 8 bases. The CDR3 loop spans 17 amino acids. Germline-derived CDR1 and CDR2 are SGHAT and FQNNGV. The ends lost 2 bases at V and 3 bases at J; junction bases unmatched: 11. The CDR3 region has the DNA TGTGCCAGCAGCTTAAGAACAGGGGGAGAAAGCTACACTGAAGCTTTCTTT. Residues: CASSLRTGGESYTEAFF.

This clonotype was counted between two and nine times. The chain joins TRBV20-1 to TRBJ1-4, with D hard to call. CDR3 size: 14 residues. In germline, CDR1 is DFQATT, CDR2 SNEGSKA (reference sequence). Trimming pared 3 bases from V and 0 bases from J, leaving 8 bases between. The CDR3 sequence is CSARMETTNEKLFF. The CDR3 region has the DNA TGCAGTGCTAGGATGGAGACAACTAATGAAAAACTGTTTTTT.

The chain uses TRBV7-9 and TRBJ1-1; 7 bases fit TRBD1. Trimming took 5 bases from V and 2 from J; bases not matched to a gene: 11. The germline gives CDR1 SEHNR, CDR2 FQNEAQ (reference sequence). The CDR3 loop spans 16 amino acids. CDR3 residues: CASSPTGTAYNTEAFF. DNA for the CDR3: TGTGCCAGCAGCCCAACCGGGACAGCCTACAACACTGAAGCTTTCTTT.

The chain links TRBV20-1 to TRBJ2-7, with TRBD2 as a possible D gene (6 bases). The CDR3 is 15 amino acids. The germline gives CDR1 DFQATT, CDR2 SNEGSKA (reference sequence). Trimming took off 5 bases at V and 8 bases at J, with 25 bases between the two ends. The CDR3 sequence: CSASPDGEVGFKQYF. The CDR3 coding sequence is TGCAGTGCTTCGCCGGACGGGGAGGTAGGGTTCAAGCAGTACTTC.

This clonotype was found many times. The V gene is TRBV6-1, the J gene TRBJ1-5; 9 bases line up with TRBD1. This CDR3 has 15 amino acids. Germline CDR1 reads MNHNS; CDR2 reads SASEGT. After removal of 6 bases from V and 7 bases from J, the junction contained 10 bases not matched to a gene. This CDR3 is CASRGGTGSSQPQHF. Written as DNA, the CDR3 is TGTGCCAGCAGAGGCGGGACAGGGTCAAGCCAGCCCCAGCATTTT.

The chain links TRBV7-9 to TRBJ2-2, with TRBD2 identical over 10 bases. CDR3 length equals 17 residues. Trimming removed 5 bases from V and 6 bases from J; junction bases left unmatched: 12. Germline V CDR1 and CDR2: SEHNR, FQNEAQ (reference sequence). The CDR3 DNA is TGTGCCAGCAGCCTTATTCGACTAGCGGGTATATCCGGGGAGCTGTTTTTT. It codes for CASSLIRLAGISGELFF.

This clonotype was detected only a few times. For the CDR3, the DNA is TGCAGCGTTGGCGCTAACAATCAGCCCCAGCATTTT. This encodes CSVGANNQPQHF. This chain links TRBV29-1 with TRBJ1-5; no definite D call. Germline loops: CDR1 SQVTM, CDR2 ANQGSEA. The CDR3 is 12 residues long. Trimming pared 4 bases from V and 3 bases from J, leaving 7 bases between.